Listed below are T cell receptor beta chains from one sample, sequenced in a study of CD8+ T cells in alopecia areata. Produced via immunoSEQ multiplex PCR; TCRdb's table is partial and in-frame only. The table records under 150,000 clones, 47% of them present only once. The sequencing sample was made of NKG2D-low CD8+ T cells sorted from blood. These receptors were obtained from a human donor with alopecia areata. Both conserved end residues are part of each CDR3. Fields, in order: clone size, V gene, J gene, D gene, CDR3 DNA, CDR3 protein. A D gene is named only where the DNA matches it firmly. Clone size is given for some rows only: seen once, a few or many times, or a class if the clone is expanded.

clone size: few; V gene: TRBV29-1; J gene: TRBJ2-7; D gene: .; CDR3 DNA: TGCAGCGTGCAAGAAAGCGAGCAGTACTTC; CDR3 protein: CSVQESEQYF
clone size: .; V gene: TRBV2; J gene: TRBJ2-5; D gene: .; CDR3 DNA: TGTGCCAGCAAACGACTGGGACCGTGGGCCCAGTACTTC; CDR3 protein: CASKRLGPWAQYF
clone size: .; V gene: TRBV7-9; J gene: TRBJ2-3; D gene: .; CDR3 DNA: TGTGCCAGCAGCATAAACCGGGGGGCCGCCACAGATACGCAGTATTTT; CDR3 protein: CASSINRGAATDTQYF
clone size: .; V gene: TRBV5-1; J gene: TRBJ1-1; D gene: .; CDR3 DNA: TGCGCCAGCAGGGCCGGAGGTTCGAACACTGAAGCTTTCTTT; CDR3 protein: CASRAGGSNTEAFF
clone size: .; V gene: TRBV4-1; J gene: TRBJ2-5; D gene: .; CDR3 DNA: TGCGCCAGCAGCCAAACGGATACGCAGGAAGAGACCCAGTACTTC; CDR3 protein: CASSQTDTQEETQYF
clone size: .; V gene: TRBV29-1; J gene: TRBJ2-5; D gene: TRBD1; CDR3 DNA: TGCAGCGTTGTGACAGGGAACCAAGAGACCCAGTACTTC; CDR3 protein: CSVVTGNQETQYF
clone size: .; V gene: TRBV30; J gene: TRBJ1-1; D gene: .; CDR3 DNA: TGTGCCTGGAGTGTACATGGCCGATTGAACACTGAAGCTTTCTTT; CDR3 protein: CAWSVHGRLNTEAFF
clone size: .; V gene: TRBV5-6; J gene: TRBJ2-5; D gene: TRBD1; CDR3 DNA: TGTGCCACCTCAGGGGGCGAGGAGACCCAGTACTTC; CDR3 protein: CATSGGEETQYF
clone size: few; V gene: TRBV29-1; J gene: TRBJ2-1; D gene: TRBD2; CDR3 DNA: TGCAGCGCTCGAACTAGCGGGATCCATATTTCCTACAATGAGCAGTTCTTC; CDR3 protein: CSARTSGIHISYNEQFF
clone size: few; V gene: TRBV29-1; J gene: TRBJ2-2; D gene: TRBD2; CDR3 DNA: TGCAGCGTTCTGCGGGAGGCCGGCGGGGAGCTGTTTTTT; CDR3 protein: CSVLREAGGELFF
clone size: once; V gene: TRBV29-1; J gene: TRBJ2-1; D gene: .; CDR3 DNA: TGCAGCGCTACTGGGGGCCATGAGCAGTTCTTC; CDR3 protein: CSATGGHEQFF
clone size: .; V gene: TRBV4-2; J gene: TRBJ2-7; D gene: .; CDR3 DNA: TGTGCCAGCAAGGACGGGGGAGTAGGGGAGCAGTACTTC; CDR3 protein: CASKDGGVGEQYF
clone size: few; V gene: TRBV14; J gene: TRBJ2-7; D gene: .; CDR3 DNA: TGTGCCAGCAGCCTTATTAAGGCGGCATACGAGCAGTACTTC; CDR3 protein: CASSLIKAAYEQYF
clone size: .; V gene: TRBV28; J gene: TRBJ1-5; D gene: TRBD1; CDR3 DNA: TGTGCCAGCAGTTTAGGGACAGGGGCAAATCAGCCCCAGCATTTT; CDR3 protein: CASSLGTGANQPQHF
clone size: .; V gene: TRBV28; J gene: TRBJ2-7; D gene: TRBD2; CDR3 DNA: TGTGCCAGCAGTTTAGTGCGGGAGTCCTACGAGCAGTACTTC; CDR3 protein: CASSLVRESYEQYF
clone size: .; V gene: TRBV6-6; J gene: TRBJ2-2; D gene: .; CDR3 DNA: TGTGCCAGCAGGACAGTGAACACCGGGGAGCTGTTTTTT; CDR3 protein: CASRTVNTGELFF
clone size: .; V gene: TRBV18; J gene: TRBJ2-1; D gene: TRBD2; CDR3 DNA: TGTGCCAGCTCGCCGGAGAGCGGGAGGTCCTACAATGAGCAGTTCTTC; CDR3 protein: CASSPESGRSYNEQFF
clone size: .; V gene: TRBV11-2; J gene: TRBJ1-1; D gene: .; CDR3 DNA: TGTGCCAGCAGCCCCTCTTTTACTGAAGCTTTCTTT; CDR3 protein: CASSPSFTEAFF
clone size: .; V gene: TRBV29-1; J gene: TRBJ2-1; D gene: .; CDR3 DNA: TGCAGCGGACAGCAGAATGAGCAGTTCTTC; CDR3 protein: CSGQQNEQFF
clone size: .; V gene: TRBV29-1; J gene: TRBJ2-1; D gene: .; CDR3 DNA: TGCAGCGTCCGGGACTCAGACTACAATGAGCAGTTCTTC; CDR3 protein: CSVRDSDYNEQFF
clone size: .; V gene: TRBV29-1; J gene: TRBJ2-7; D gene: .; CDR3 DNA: TGCAGCGTTAAGGAGGGCCGGGGCTACGAGCAGTACTTC; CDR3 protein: CSVKEGRGYEQYF
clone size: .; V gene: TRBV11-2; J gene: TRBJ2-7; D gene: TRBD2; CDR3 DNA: TGTGCCAGCAGCCTCTCGGCGGCGGGAGGGGCGGACGAGCAGTACTTC; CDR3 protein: CASSLSAAGGADEQYF
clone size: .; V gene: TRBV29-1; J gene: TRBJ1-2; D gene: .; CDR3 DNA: TGCAGCGTTGGTTCCGATAATGGCTACACCTTC; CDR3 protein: CSVGSDNGYTF
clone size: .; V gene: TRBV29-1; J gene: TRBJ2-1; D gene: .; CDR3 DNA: TGCAGCGTTGAGATGGGACTCAGGGACTACAATGAGCAGTTCTTC; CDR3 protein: CSVEMGLRDYNEQFF
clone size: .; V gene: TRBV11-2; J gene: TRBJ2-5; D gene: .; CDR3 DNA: TGTGCCAGCCAGGGACGCCAAGAGACCCAGTACTTC; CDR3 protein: CASQGRQETQYF
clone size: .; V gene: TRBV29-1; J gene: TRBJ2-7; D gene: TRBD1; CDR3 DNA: TGCAGCGTCCCGGGACAGGGGAACTGCGAGCAGTACTTC; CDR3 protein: CSVPGQGNCEQYF
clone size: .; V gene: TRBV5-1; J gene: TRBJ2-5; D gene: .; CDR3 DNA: TGCGCCTCAAGAGGGGAGACAGATCAAGAGACCCAGTACTTC; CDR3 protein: CASRGETDQETQYF
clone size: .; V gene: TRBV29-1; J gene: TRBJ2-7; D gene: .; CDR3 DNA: TGCAGCGTTGAACCGCTGTCCTACGAGCAGTACTTC; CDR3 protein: CSVEPLSYEQYF
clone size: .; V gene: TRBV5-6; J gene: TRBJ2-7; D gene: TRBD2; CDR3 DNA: TGTGCCAGCAGCACGGGACTAGAGACCTACGAGCAGTACTTC; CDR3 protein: CASSTGLETYEQYF
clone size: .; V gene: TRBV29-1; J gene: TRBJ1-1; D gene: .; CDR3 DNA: TGCAGCGTTGAGGGGGGCTTAGGGGACACTGAAGCTTTCTTT; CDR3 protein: CSVEGGLGDTEAFF
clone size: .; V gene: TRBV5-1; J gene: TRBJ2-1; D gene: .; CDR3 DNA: TGCGCCACCCTAAAAGCCTTTCAGTTCTTC; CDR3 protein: CATLKAFQFF
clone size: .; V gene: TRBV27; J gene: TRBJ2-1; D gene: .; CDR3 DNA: TGTGCCAGCAGTTTATTCCAACTAACCCCATACAATGAGCAGTTCTTC; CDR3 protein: CASSLFQLTPYNEQFF
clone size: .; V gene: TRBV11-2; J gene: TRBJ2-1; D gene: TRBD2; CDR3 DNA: TGTGCCAGCAGCAGAACTAGCGGGGCCTCCTACAATGAGCAGTTCTTC; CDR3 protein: CASSRTSGASYNEQFF
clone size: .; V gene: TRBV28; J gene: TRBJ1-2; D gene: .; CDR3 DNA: TGTGCCAGCAGACTAGGCTATGGCTACACCTTC; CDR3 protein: CASRLGYGYTF